This section outlines one T cell receptor beta chain sequence together with its context. The antigen is not known. This record belongs to a study of lymphopenia after photon versus proton radiotherapy. Overall study results and limits: Post-nadir TCR diversity decline inversely tracked overall survival among those who died. After the lymphocyte nadir, photon-treated repertoires showed oligoclonal expansion, especially of CD8+ Temra cells. Photon-treated patients lost naive T cells and TCR diversity; proton-treated stayed stable.

Profiling relied on immunoSEQ multiplex PCR, and the TCRdb table lists in-frame clones only, not all of them. The sample includes approximately 160,000 clones, around nine tenths of them seen just once. Looked up from germline, CDR1 is MNHNS and CDR2 is SASEGT. The ends were cut back, 2 bases at V and 7 bases at J, with 11 bases in the middle. CDR3 length equals 13 residues. The rearrangement uses TRBV6-1 and TRBJ1-1; D uncertain. The sequence came from a man between 45 and 60 years old with gastric cancer. This material consisted of peripheral blood, taken from a patient treated with photon-based radiotherapy. The CDR3 region has the DNA TGTGCCAGCAGTGAAAGGGTATTCGGTGAAGCTTTCTTT. Protein product: CASSERVFGEAFF.